The present entry profiles one T cell receptor beta chain with its context. Its antigen has not been determined. No much larger clone is present one base from it, and per-base qualities are unavailable. The source of the sample is a study of blood T cell repertoires in COVID-19 (TCRdb year 2020). Study-wide context: The collaborator samples originated in the United States, Italy and Spain and spanned the acute and convalescent phases of COVID-19. Sample metadata almost always included a de-identified subject ID, COVID-19 status, age in years and sex. The dataset comprised deeply sampled blood TCRbeta repertoires from subjects exposed to, actively infected with, or recovered from COVID-19. The samples were drawn from two sources: the first 160 participants of the ongoing ImmuneRACE study, and 950 to 1,500 subjects contributed by 6 global collaborators. The material from the prospective study consisted of cDNA or gDNA derived from T cells, B-cell-depleted T cells, or PBMCs. Where HLA class I and class II types were available, the types were taken from metadata supplied by the sample provider, not from assay-based typing. The repertoires were made available in a free public database intended to serve as a resource for research on the immune response to SARS-CoV-2. Study-level results and caveats: How much clinical and demographic metadata was included differed by source and by participant, and the metadata was provided uncurated.

One collaborating source in Seattle enrolled patients while the patients were actively infected and followed the patients over time throughout the course of disease. The collaborating institutions used their own protocols to collect whole blood in K2EDTA tubes. For TCRbeta analysis, collaborator samples were shipped as frozen whole blood, as isolated PBMCs, or as DNA extracted from either sample type. V is pruned by 5 bases and J by 3 bases, leaving 4 bases of the junction without a gene match. The CDR3 has 13 amino acids, counting the end cysteine and phenylalanine. Only CDR3 DNA is held: 39 bases, read in frame from base 1. The germline V gene sets CDR1 to SGHAT and CDR2 to FQNNGV. The immunoSEQ Assay, a bias-controlled multiplex PCR, was used to amplify TCRbeta CDR3 regions from genomic DNA. Processing in the source paper ran as follows. The number of nucleated cells in each sample was estimated by amplification of reference gene primers within the assay. To quantify the absolute abundance of each unique TCRbeta CDR3 rearrangement, sequence reads were collapsed and filtered. Productive Simpson clonality was computed per sample as the square root of Simpson's diversity index over productive rearrangements. TCRdb carries this immuneACCESS record with in-frame sequences only. Its versions omit some clonotypes, under half of them owing to an unresolved V gene in the studies checked, with the rest unexplained. V and J calls and clone size are those listed in that table; D and trimming were worked out from the DNA. The sample table contains some 230,000 clones; only one count was recorded for roughly 86% of them. The ten most abundant clones make up roughly 10% of the sample.

The rearrangement combines TRBV11-2 with TRBJ2-7, and TRBD1 aligns with 7 junction nucleotides. The TCR originated in a woman between 45 and 60 years old with COVID-19, enrolled during active disease. The sequencing sample was made of peripheral blood. The base sequence is TGTGCCAGCAGCCCTGGGACAGACTACGAGCAGTACTTC. Its protein reads: CASSPGTDYEQYF.